This TCR beta chain stems from a study of identical twins. Comments on this clonotype: The target antigen is unknown.

There were only healthy Caucasians among the donors. Template switching (which added a universal primer site) was used, and cDNA carried unique molecular identifiers. TCRdb re-called the 5' RACE reads with MiXCR, one entry per CDR3 protein. The sample yields under 250,000 distinct CDR3 sequences, roughly a tenth seen once. General study points: Analyses based on zero insertions could be partly confounded by invariant MAIT and iNKT cells. Models underestimated how often monozygotic twins shared out-of-frame TCR alpha.

The sequence was obtained from a woman younger than 30 in good health. The material sequenced was memory (CD45RO+) T cells sorted from blood.

The CDR3 nucleotides are TGCGCCAGCAGCCCCTGGGGCGGAGGCATGCGCTCCTACAATGAGCAGTTCTTC. Translation gives CASSPWGGGMRSYNEQFF. This chain links TRBV5-1 with TRBJ2-1; D is tentatively TRBD1 or TRBD2 (5 bases each). This CDR3 contains 18 residues. Between the trimmed V and J ends, which lost 4 bases and 0 bases, there was a span of 20 bases. Germline loops: CDR1 SGHRS, CDR2 YFSETQ.